This T cell receptor beta chain derives from a study of shared clonotypes between healthy human individuals (dated by TCRdb to 2020 to 2022). The study in broad terms: Three men and two women, aged 18 to 49 years, made up the cohort. The study deeply sequenced blood TCR repertoires of roughly five healthy adults to estimate repertoire size and the extent of clonotype sharing between individuals. Each donor's leukapheresis produced roughly between about 0.8 and 10 billion PBMCs. For each donor, CD4 naive and CD4 memory were each given three plates, CD8 naive was given two plates, and CD8 memory was given one plate. To increase sequencing depth and limit assay-specific biases, different laboratories used diverse techniques to prepare libraries and sequence TCR repertoires. The study at large found these results: Only blood was sampled, and tissue TCR repertoires likely differ from those in blood. The small number of donors limited the genetic and exposure-history diversity represented. Pairwise subsampling led to the expectation that sequencing depth would affect the degree of clonotype sharing among donors. When four donors were compared, the shared fraction of clonotypes was 5% to 6.5% for naive CD4, roughly 3.4% for naive CD8, more than 2% for memory CD4, and 0.35% to 0.5% for memory CD8. Incomplete sequencing was indicated by rarefaction of sorted-subset datasets, despite the large sequencing depth. Larger estimated clonotype richness was generally found for naive subsets than for memory subsets. Compared with non-shared clonotypes, the clonotypes found in all four sorted-subset donors had higher generation probabilities.

Comments on this clone: Its antigen specificity is not known. Base qualities are missing; no much larger clone stands one base away.

Using the deep immunoSEQ assay, multiplex PCR amplified TCR CDR3 regions from genomic DNA. Genomic DNA extracted from each cell subset was distributed evenly over all wells of several immunoSEQ 96-well plates, and each plate served as one replicate. For sorted subsets, 200 to 250 ng genomic DNA, equal to about 30,000 T cell genomes, was loaded into each replicate PCR. The purified libraries were quantified using a Qubit 3.0 fluorometer, sized with a Bioanalyzer 2100, and then quantified again using the KAPA Library Quantification kit. Every immunoSEQ 96-well plate was sequenced on a separate single-read 150-cycle Illumina NextSeq 550 flow cell. On the authors' methods: The immunoSEQ output contained only junctional sequences without quality scores, so filtering could not match that applied to full-length reads. Sequences were annotated with PyIR, a Python wrapper for IgBLAST v1.9, and V/J genes and CDR3 were assigned using IMGT germline references. Reads were removed for weak V/J assignments (E-value above 1e-6), missing CDR3, stop codons, out-of-frame junctions, or ambiguous translated residues. V3J clonotypes were defined by identical inferred V gene, J gene, and CDR3 amino acid sequence. The percentage overlap between two repertoires was calculated by dividing the number of shared unique clonotypes by the size of the smaller repertoire. Richness of each repertoire was evaluated using RTK rarefaction, the Chao1 estimator, and Recon v2.1 estimates of unobserved clonotypes. Generation probabilities were computed with OLGA for all TCRbeta clonotypes obtained by the gDNA method from a few donors. Entries here come from immuneACCESS through TCRdb and include only in-frame sequences with V and J called. Some clones fail to appear in such tables; in the studies checked, an unresolved V gene covers under half of the shortfall, and the cause of the remainder is unknown. That table supplies the V and J calls and clone size; D and trimming were determined from the DNA. The sample records roughly 2.1 million clones, about 92% of which are singletons. The ten biggest clones cover roughly 1.7% of the sample.

CD8 naive samples consisted of CD45RO-negative cells that were positively selected for CCR7, yielding a CD45RA+CCR7+ population without TemRA cells. The donors were healthy, HIV-negative adults with no recently reported acute infections or vaccinations. Only Caucasian adults living in Nashville, Tennessee, USA were represented among the donors. Blood was collected by leukapheresis, and PBMCs were isolated by Ficoll-Histopaque density gradient centrifugation and then cryopreserved in liquid nitrogen vapor phase. Analytical flow cytometry was used to check the purity and quantity of every magnetically sorted T cell population. Genomic DNA was isolated from every sorted fraction and measured by UV absorbance on a Nanodrop 2000c. V is reduced by 5 bases and J by 3 bases, leaving a spacing of 23 bases between them. Reading from cysteine to phenylalanine, the CDR3 counts 18 amino acids. The entry retains the CDR3 DNA only, 54 bases that are in frame from base 1. CDR1 is given as SGHVS and CDR2 as FQNEAQ, both from the germline V gene.

Sequenced: naive CD8+ T cells from PBMCs. Interpreted using the paper, the cell subset or site label stands for: CD45RA+CCR7+. Recombination connected TRBV7-8 to TRBJ1-3; the D gene identity is not certain. The clonotype comes from a man in his late teens or twenties in good health. Some clones in this sample may be carry-over from other donors' samples. The CDR3 reads as follows: CASSLSGVQNFRGNTIYF. The sequenced DNA: TGTGCCAGCAGCCTCAGCGGGGTTCAAAATTTTCGTGGAAACACCATATATTTT.